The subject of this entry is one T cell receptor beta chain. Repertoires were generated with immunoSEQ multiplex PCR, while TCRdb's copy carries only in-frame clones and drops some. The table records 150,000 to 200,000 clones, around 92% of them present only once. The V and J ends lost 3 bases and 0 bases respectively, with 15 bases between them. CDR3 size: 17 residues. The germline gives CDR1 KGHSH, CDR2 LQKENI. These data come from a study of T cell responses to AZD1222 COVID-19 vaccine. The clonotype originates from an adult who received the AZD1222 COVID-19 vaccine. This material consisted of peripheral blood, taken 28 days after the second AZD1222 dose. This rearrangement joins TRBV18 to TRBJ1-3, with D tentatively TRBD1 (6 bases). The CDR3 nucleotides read TGTGCCAGCTCACCGCCAGGGGCCCGAATCTCTGGAAACACCATATATTTT. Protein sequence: CASSPPGARISGNTIYF. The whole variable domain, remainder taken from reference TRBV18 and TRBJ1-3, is NAGVMQNPRHLVRRRGQEARLRCSPMKGHSHVYWYRQLPEEGLKFMVYLQKENIIDESGMPKERFSAEFPKEGPSILRIQQVVRGDSAAYFCASSPPGARISGNTIYFGEGSWLTVV.